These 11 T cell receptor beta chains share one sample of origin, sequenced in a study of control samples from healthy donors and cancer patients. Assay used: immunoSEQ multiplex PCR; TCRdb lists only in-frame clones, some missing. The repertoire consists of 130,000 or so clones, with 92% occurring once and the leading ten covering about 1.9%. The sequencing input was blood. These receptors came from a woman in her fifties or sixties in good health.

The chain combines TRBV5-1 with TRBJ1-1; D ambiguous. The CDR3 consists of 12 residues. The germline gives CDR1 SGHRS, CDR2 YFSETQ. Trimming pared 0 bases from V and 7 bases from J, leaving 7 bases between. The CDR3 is CASSLGGDEAFF. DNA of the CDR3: TGCGCCAGCAGCTTGGGAGGAGATGAAGCTTTCTTT.

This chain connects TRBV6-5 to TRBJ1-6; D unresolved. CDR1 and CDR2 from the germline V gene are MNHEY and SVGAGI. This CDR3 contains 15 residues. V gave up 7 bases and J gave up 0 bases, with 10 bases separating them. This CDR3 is CASIAQFSYNSPLHF. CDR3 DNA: TGTGCCAGCATTGCCCAGTTCTCCTATAATTCACCCCTCCACTTT.

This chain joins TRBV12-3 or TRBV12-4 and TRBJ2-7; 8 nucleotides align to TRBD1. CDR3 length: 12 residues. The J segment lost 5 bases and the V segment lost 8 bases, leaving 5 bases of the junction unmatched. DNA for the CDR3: TGTGCCAGCGGCCAGGGGGCGCACGAGCAGTACTTC. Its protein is CASGQGAHEQYF.

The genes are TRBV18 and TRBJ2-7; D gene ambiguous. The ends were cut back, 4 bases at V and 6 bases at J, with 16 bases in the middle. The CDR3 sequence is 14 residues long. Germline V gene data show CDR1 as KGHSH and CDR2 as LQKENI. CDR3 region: CASSRGSPTIEQYF. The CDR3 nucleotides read TGTGCCAGCTCACGGGGATCTCCTACGATCGAGCAGTACTTC.

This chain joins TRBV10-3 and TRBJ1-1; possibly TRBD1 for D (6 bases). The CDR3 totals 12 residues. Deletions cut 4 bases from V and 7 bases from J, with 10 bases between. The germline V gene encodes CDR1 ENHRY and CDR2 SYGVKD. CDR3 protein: CAISAPQGEAFF. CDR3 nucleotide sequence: TGTGCCATCAGTGCTCCACAGGGTGAAGCTTTCTTT.

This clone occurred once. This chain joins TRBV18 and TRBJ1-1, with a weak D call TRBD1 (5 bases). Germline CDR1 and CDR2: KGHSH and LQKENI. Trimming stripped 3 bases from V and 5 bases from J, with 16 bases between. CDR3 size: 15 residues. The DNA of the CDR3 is TGTGCCAGCTCACCGTTCAGCGGGGGGTGGACTGAAGCTTTCTTT. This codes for CASSPFSGGWTEAFF.

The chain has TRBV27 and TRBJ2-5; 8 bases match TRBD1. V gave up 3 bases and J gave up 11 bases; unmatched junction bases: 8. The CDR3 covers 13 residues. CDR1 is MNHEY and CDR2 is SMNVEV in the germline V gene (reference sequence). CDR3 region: CASSFFTGGFQYF. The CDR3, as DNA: TGTGCCAGCAGTTTCTTTACAGGGGGATTTCAGTACTTC.

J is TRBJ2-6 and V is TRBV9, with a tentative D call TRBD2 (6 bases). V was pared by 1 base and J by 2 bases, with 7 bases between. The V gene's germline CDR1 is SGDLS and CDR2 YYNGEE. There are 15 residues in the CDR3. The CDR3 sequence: CASSVWGAGANVLTF. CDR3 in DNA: TGTGCCAGCAGCGTATGGGGGGCTGGGGCCAACGTCCTGACTTTC.

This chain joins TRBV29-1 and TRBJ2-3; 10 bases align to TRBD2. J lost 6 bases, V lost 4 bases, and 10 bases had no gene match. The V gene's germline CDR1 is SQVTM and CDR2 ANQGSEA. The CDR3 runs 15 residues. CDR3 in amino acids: CSVVPSSGRFDTQYF. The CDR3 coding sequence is TGCAGCGTTGTTCCTTCTAGCGGGAGATTTGATACGCAGTATTTT.

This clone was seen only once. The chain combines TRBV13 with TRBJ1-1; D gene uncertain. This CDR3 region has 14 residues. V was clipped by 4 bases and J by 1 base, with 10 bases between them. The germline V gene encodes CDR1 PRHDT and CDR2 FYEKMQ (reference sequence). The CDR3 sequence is CASSSWQSNTEAFF. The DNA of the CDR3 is TGTGCCAGCAGCTCCTGGCAGTCGAACACTGAAGCTTTCTTT.

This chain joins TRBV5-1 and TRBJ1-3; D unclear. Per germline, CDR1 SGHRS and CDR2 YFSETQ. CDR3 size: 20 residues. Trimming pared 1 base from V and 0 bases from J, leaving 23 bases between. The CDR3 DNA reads TGCGCCAGCAGCTTGAGGCTTTTGGAGGCTCCAAATTCCTCTGGAAACACCATATATTTT. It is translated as CASSLRLLEAPNSSGNTIYF.